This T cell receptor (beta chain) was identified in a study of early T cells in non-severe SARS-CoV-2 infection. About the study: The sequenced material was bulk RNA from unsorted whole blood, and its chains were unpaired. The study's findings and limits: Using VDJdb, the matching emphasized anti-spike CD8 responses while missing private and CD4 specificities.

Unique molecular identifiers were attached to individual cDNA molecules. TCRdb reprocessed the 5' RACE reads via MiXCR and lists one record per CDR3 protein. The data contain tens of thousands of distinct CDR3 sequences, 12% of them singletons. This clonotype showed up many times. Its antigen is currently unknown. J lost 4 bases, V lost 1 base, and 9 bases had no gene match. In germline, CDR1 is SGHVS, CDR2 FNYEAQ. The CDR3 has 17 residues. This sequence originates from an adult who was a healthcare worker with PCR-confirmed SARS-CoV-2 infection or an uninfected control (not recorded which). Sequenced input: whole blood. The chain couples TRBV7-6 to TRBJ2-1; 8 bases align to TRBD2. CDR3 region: CASSLGSRGLGYNEQFF. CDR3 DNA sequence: TGTGCCAGCAGCTTAGGCTCCCGGGGACTAGGATACAATGAGCAGTTCTTC. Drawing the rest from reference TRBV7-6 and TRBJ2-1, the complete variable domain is GAGVSQSPRYKVTKRGQDVALRCDPISGHVSLYWYRQALGQGPEFLTYFNYEAQQDKSGLPNDRFSAERPEGSISTLTIQRTEQRDSAMYRCASSLGSRGLGYNEQFFGPGTRLTVL.